Ten or more counts support the clone carrying this T cell receptor beta chain. The antigen is undetermined. This record comes from a study of spatial heterogeneity in lung cancer. General study results and limits: It was found that expanded intratumoral alpha and beta TCR counts tracked tumor mutation counts.

Time point meaning: sample taken at primary tumor resection. Via MiXCR, TCRdb re-called the 5' RACE reads, giving one row per CDR3 protein. This table holds 10,000 to 15,000 distinct CDR3 sequences, about 6.8% found once. The CDR3 has 20 residues. Germline V gives CDR1 SGHDT, CDR2 YYEEEE. V was clipped by 4 bases and J by 3 bases; unmatched bases: 14. The sequences come from lung tumor tissue, collected at surgery. The sequence was obtained from a female donor with early-stage non-small cell lung cancer. The chain combines TRBV5-6 with TRBJ2-3, with TRBD2 matching over 16 bases. The CDR3 nucleotides read TGTGCCAGCAGCCGAACTGCTGGGACTAGCGGGAGGGCCTTAACAGATACGCAGTATTTT. It yields the protein CASSRTAGTSGRALTDTQYF.